A single sample is the source of the 21 T cell receptor beta chains below, sequenced in a study of T cells in localized non-small cell lung cancer. The protocol was immunoSEQ multiplex PCR, while the TCRdb copy is restricted to in-frame clones and leaves out a portion. This table holds 72,000 or so clones, around four fifths found once. Sequenced material: peripheral blood, taken before any cancer treatment. These TCRs come from a female donor over 55 with stage I lung adenocarcinoma.

This clone was detected once. The chain couples TRBV7-2 to TRBJ2-2; TRBD1 matches at 7 bases. There are 15 residues in the CDR3. Germline V CDR1 and CDR2: SGHTA, FQGNSA. V lost 3 bases, J lost 4 bases, and 5 bases stayed unmatched. The CDR3 sequence: CASSFEGARTGELFF. The CDR3 DNA follows: TGTGCCAGCAGCTTTGAGGGGGCGCGCACCGGGGAGCTGTTTTTT.

This CDR3 reads CASSLREIGELFF. For the CDR3, the DNA is TGCGCCAGCAGCCTCAGGGAAATCGGGGAGCTGTTTTTT. The rearrangement links TRBV4-1 to TRBJ2-2; tentatively, D is TRBD1 (5 bases). The V gene lost 4 bases and the J gene lost 7 bases, with 10 bases spanning the gap. The CDR3 runs 13 residues. CDR1 MGHRA and CDR2 YSYEKL come from the germline V gene.

The chain is built from TRBV29-1 and TRBJ2-7, with TRBD1 matching over 11 bases. Germline V gene lookup returns CDR1 SQVTM and CDR2 ANQGSEA. With 0 bases clipped from V and 6 bases from J, the junction kept 4 bases outside the gene matches. The CDR3 contains 14 residues. The CDR3 spells CSVEDGDRGGEQYF. The DNA of the CDR3 is TGCAGCGTTGAAGATGGGGACAGGGGGGGCGAGCAGTACTTC.

The V call is TRBV27, the J call TRBJ2-7, with TRBD2 matching 10 bases. This CDR3 has 16 residues. Germline V gives CDR1 MNHEY, CDR2 SMNVEV (reference sequence). J was trimmed by 2 bases and V by 0 bases; bases with no gene match: 4. The CDR3 DNA follows: TGTGCCAGCAGTTTATCCTCCGGGACTAGCGCCTACGAGCAGTACTTC. The encoded protein is CASSLSSGTSAYEQYF.

This rearrangement joins TRBV11-2 to TRBJ1-2, with a possible D match to TRBD1 (5 bases). The CDR3 totals 13 residues. V gave up 5 bases and J gave up 8 bases, with 15 bases separating them. Per the germline V gene, CDR1 is SGHAT and CDR2 is FQNNGV. The CDR3 region has the DNA TGTGCCAGCAGCCCCCGACAGACCTACGGCTACACCTTC. Encoded protein: CASSPRQTYGYTF.

This rearrangement joins TRBV7-9 to TRBJ1-4; D gene uncertain. The V end lost 4 bases, the J end lost 6 bases, and 18 bases lay between the germline ends. This CDR3 has 16 amino acids. Germline V gene lookup returns CDR1 SEHNR and CDR2 FQNEAQ (reference sequence). The CDR3 loop is CASSYGPGLEDEKLFF. In nucleotides, the CDR3 is TGTGCCAGCAGCTATGGCCCGGGCCTGGAGGATGAAAAACTGTTTTTT.

This chain joins TRBV2 and TRBJ2-7; D is perhaps TRBD1 (6 bases). CDR3 size: 16 residues. Germline-derived CDR1 and CDR2 are SNHLY and FYNNEI. Trimming removed 6 bases from V and 1 base from J, with 19 bases in between. The CDR3 DNA is TGTGCCAGCAGAGGAGTAGACAGGAGAGTTTCCTACGAGCAGTACTTC. It encodes CASRGVDRRVSYEQYF.

The V call is TRBV18, the J call TRBJ2-5, with 14 bases matching TRBD2. The CDR3 is made up of 17 amino acids. J gave up 4 bases and V 5 bases, and 9 bases lay outside the gene matches. Germline values: CDR1 KGHSH, CDR2 LQKENI. CDR3 loop: CASSTGTSGSGVETQYF. The CDR3 DNA sequence: TGTGCCAGCTCAACCGGGACTAGCGGGAGTGGAGTAGAGACCCAGTACTTC.

The rearrangement joins TRBV19 to TRBJ1-3; 7 bases are shared with TRBD1. V shed 5 bases, J shed 2 bases, and the junction held 0 bases outside the gene matches. The CDR3 is made up of 13 amino acids. CDR1 LNHDA and CDR2 SQIVND come from the germline V gene (reference sequence). CDR3 residues: CASSGTAGNTIYF. The CDR3 nucleotides read TGTGCCAGTAGTGGGACAGCTGGAAACACCATATATTTT.

The chain couples TRBV7-3 to TRBJ2-1; a weak D match, TRBD2 (5 bases). Germline assignment: CDR1 SGHTA and CDR2 FQGTGA. Trimming left V 5 bases short and J 3 bases short, with 17 bases between. The CDR3 is made up of 16 amino acids. The DNA for the CDR3 is TGTGCCAGCAGCCCGTTCAAACTAGGTGGCTACAATGAGCAGTTCTTC. It codes for CASSPFKLGGYNEQFF.

CDR3 loop: CASSLSGTSNQPQHF. The CDR3 DNA reads as TGTGCCAGCAGCCTAAGCGGGACTAGCAATCAGCCCCAGCATTTT. V and J are TRBV9 and TRBJ1-5; perhaps TRBD1 as D (5 bases). CDR3 length: 15 amino acids. CDR1 and CDR2 from the germline V gene are SGDLS and YYNGEE. The V and J ends lost 4 bases and 0 bases respectively, with 11 bases between them. The whole variable domain, remainder taken from reference TRBV9 and TRBJ1-5, is DSGVTQTPKHLITATGQRVTLRCSPRSGDLSVYWYQQSLDQGLQFLIQYYNGEERAKGNILERFSAQQFPDLHSELNLSSLELGDSALYFCASSLSGTSNQPQHFGDGTRLSIL.

The V gene is TRBV10-3, the J gene TRBJ1-2; possible D gene TRBD1, 5 bases. Between the trimmed V and J ends, which lost 2 bases and 8 bases, there was a span of 15 bases. CDR1 and CDR2 from the germline V gene are ENHRY and SYGVKD. The CDR3 loop spans 14 amino acids. CDR3 region: CAISEDSVVKGYTF. CDR3 nucleotides: TGTGCCATCAGTGAGGACAGTGTAGTGAAGGGCTACACCTTC.

This chain connects TRBV20-1 to TRBJ2-5; D unresolved. CDR1 DFQATT and CDR2 SNEGSKA come from the germline V gene (reference sequence). Deletions cut 4 bases from V and 4 bases from J, with 4 bases between. The CDR3 spans 10 residues. Here the CDR3 DNA reads TGCAGTGCTACGTTAGAGACCCAGTACTTC. Amino acids: CSATLETQYF.

The V and J genes are TRBV27 and TRBJ2-7, with 9 bases matching TRBD2. The V segment lost 1 base and the J segment 4 bases; nucleotides outside the gene matches: 5. The CDR3 runs to 15 residues. The germline CDR1 and CDR2 sequences are MNHEY and SMNVEV (reference sequence). The CDR3 DNA reads as TGTGCCAGCAGTTTATTGGGACTAGCTAGTTACGAGCAGTACTTC. As protein: CASSLLGLASYEQYF.

The chain is built from TRBV4-1 and TRBJ1-4; D not resolved. Trimming shortened V by 0 bases and J by 4 bases, and 9 bases separated the two germline ends. This CDR3 comprises 15 residues. Germline-derived CDR1 and CDR2 are MGHRA and YSYEKL. CDR3 coding DNA: TGCGCCAGCAGCCAAGAACTACGGCTTAATGAAAAACTGTTTTTT. Encoded protein: CASSQELRLNEKLFF.

This sequence joins TRBV7-3 and TRBJ1-1; D possibly corresponds to TRBD1 (6 bases). The CDR3 is 13 amino acids. The germline gives CDR1 SGHTA, CDR2 FQGTGA. Trimming removed 4 bases at V and 5 bases at J, with 11 bases between. The CDR3, as DNA: TGTGCCAGCAGCTCTACAGGGACAACTGAAGCTTTCTTT. As protein: CASSSTGTTEAFF.

The sample holds a few counts of this clone. The chain carries TRBV7-9 and TRBJ2-3; 8 nucleotides align to TRBD2. J lost 1 base, V lost 3 bases, and 0 bases had no gene match. The CDR3 consists of 14 residues. Germline CDR1 SEHNR, CDR2 FQNEAQ (reference sequence). CDR3 sequence reads: CASSLGLGTDTQYF. The DNA for the CDR3 is TGTGCCAGCAGCTTGGGACTAGGCACAGATACGCAGTATTTT.

V and J are TRBV11-2 and TRBJ2-1; 8 bases match TRBD2. The CDR3 is made up of 15 amino acids. V gave up 2 bases and J gave up 1 base; unmatched junction bases: 1. From germline, CDR1 is SGHAT and CDR2 FQNNGV. DNA of the CDR3: TGTGCCAGCAGCTTAACTAGCGGATCCTACAATGAGCAGTTCTTC. This gives the protein CASSLTSGSYNEQFF.

The chain couples TRBV11-2 to TRBJ2-6; D may be TRBD1 or TRBD2 (5 bases each). The CDR3 runs to 17 residues. CDR1 and CDR2 (germline): SGHAT, FQNNGV. V was clipped by 2 bases and J by 3 bases, with 14 bases between them. Here the CDR3 DNA reads TGTGCCAGCAGCTTACGACAGAGAGGGAGTGGGGCCAACGTCCTGACTTTC. It yields the protein CASSLRQRGSGANVLTF.

The chain couples TRBV18 to TRBJ1-3; 7 bases map to TRBD1. Germline CDR1 reads KGHSH; CDR2 reads LQKENI. This CDR3 is 13 amino acids long. The V and J ends lost 2 bases and 7 bases, in that order; junction bases with no gene match: 2. CDR3 amino acids: CASSPGQENTIYF. The CDR3 DNA sequence: TGTGCCAGCTCACCAGGACAGGAGAACACCATATATTTT.

The rearrangement joins TRBV2 to TRBJ2-1, with 9 bases aligning to TRBD1. CDR1 SNHLY and CDR2 FYNNEI come from the germline V gene. V shed 7 bases, J shed 5 bases, and the junction held 9 bases outside the gene matches. The CDR3 is 15 residues long. This CDR3 reads CASIPDRGKNNEQFF. CDR3 bases: TGTGCCAGCATTCCCGACAGGGGGAAGAACAATGAGCAGTTCTTC.